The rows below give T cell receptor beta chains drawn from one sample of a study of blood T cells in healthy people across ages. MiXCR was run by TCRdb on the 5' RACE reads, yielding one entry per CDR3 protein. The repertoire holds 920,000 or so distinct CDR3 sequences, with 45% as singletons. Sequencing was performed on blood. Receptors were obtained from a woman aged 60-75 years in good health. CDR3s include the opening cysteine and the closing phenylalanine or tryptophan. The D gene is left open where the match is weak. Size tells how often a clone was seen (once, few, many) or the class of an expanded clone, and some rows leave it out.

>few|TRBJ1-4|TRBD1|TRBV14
TGTGCCAGCAGCCCACTAACGACAGGGCACGAAAAACTGTTTTTT
CASSPLTTGHEKLFF
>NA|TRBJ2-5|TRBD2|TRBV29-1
TGCAGCGTTGTTCTAGCGGGCCAAGAGACCCAGTACTTC
CSVVLAGQETQYF
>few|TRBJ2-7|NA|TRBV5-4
TGTGCCAGCAGCCCTGGGGTGGGGGCGGGAGCAGGCTACGAGCAGTACTTC
CASSPGVGAGAGYEQYF
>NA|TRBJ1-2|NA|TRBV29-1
TGCAGCGTTGAGGGGATCGCTGGCTACACCTTC
CSVEGIAGYTF
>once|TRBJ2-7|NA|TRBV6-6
TGTGCCAGCAGTTCGTATCGGGAGCAGTCCTACAATGAGCAGTACTTC
CASSSYREQSYNEQYF
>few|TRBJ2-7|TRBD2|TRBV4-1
TGCGCCAGCAGCCGAGAACTAGCGGGTCCCTACGAGCAGTACTTC
CASSRELAGPYEQYF
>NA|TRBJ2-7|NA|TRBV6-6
TGTGCCAGCAGTTACTCGCCGGGTACCTACGAGCAGTACTTC
CASSYSPGTYEQYF
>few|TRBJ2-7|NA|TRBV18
TGTGCCAGCTCACCGAAGCCCTCCTACGAGCAGTACTTC
CASSPKPSYEQYF
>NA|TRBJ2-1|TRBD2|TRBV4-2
TGTGCCAGCAGCCAGGTAGCGGGAGGAGTTAATGAGCAGTTCTTC
CASSQVAGGVNEQFF
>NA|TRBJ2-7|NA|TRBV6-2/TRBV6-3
TGTGCCAGCCAAGTGAAGGCAGAGCAGTACTTC
CASQVKAEQYF
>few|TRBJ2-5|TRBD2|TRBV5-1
TGCGCCAGCAGTTCTGTAGCGGGAGAGGGGACCCAGTACTTC
CASSSVAGEGTQYF
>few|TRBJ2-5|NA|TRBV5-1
TGCGCCAGCTCCCGAGGGGCAGACAGGGAGACCCAGTACTTC
CASSRGADRETQYF
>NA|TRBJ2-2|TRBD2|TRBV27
TGTGCCAGCACTTACTGGGGGGGGAACACCGGGGAGCTGTTTTTT
CASTYWGGNTGELFF
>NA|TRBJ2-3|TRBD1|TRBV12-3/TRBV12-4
TGTGCCACCCTACAGGGGGTTGTCGATACGCAGTATTTT
CATLQGVVDTQYF
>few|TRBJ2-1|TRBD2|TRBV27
TGTGCCAGCAGTCCCTACCCTAGCGGGGGATACAATGAGCAGTTCTTC
CASSPYPSGGYNEQFF
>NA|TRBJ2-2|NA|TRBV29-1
TGCAGCGCCCGCCGTGGTGAGCGGGAGCTGTTTTTT
CSARRGERELFF
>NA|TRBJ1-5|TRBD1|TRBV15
TGTGCCACCAGCAGAGATGACAGGGTCAATCAGCCCCAGCATTTT
CATSRDDRVNQPQHF
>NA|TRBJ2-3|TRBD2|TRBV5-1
TGCGCCAGCAGCCCGGGACTAGCGGGACACAAGCTTGACACAGATACGCAGTATTTT
CASSPGLAGHKLDTDTQYF
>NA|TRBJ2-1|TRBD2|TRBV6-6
TGTGCCAGCATCCCGGGACTAGGAGGGTACAATGAGCAGTTCTTC
CASIPGLGGYNEQFF
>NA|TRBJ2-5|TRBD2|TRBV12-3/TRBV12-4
TGTGCCAGCAGTTTGGCCGACTTAGGACTAGCGGGAAAGTTCAATGAGCAGTACTTC
CASSLADLGLAGKFNEQYF
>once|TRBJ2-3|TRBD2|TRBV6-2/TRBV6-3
TGTGCCAGCAGTTACGGGGGGGTTACGCAGTATTTT
CASSYGGVTQYF
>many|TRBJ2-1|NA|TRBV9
TGTGCCAGCAGCGTATCGGTTAGTGAGCAGTTCTTC
CASSVSVSEQFF
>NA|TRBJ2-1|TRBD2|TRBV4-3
TGCGCCAGCAGCCAAGAGAGGACTAGCGGGAGGGATGAGCAGTTCTTC
CASSQERTSGRDEQFF
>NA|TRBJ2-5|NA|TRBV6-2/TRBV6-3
TGTGCCAGCAGTTACTCCCACAGGGTGGGAGAGACCCAGTACTTC
CASSYSHRVGETQYF
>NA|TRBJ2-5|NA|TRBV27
TGTGCCAGCAGCCCTTCTAGTCCCGGGCAGACCCAGTACTTC
CASSPSSPGQTQYF
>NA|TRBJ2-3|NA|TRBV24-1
TGTGCCACCAGTGATTCGATTGCAGGGTTTAGCACAGATACGCAGTATTTT
CATSDSIAGFSTDTQYF
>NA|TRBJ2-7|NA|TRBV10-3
TGTGCCATCAGTGAGTCGACACCCCGCGACGAGCAGTACTTC
CAISESTPRDEQYF
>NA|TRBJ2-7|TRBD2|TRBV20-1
TGCAGTGCTAGAGATCGGGAGGGAACGTCCTTGTTGGACGAGCAGTACTTC
CSARDREGTSLLDEQYF
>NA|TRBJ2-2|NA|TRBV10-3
TGTGCCATCAGTGGCAGGGTAGCCGGGGAGCTGTTTTTT
CAISGRVAGELFF
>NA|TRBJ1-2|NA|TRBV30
TGTGCCTGTGGAGGAAGTAGGATCTATGGCTACACCTTC
CACGGSRIYGYTF
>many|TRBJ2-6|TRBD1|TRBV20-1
TGCAGTGCTCCTCGACAGGGGATTAGCTCTGGGGCCAACGTCCTGACTTTC
CSAPRQGISSGANVLTF
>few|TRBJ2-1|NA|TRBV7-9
TGTGCCAGCAGCCAGAGAAAGGATCCCTACAATGAGCAGTTCTTC
CASSQRKDPYNEQFF
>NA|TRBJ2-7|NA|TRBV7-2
TGTGCCAGCAGCTTAGATAGCGGCCCCCCTTACGAGCAGTACTTC
CASSLDSGPPYEQYF
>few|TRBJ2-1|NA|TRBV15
TGTGCCACCAGCAGAGCTACAGGGTTTAATGAGCAGTTCTTC
CATSRATGFNEQFF
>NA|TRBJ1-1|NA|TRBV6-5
TGTGCCAGCAGTTACACGCCAGGGGATTGGGACACTGAAGCTTTCTTT
CASSYTPGDWDTEAFF
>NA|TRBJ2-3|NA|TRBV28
TGTGCCAGCGAAATAGCGACTAGCACAGATACGCAGTATTTT
CASEIATSTDTQYF
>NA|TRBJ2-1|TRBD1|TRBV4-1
TGCGCCAGCAGCCTTGAGCAGGGGGCGTCGTATGAGCAGTTCTTC
CASSLEQGASYEQFF
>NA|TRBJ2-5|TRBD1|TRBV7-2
TGTGCCAGCAGCAGCCCAGGGGGCCAAGAGACCCAGTACTTC
CASSSPGGQETQYF
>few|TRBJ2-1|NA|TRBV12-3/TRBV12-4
TGTGCCAGCAGCCTCTCACTGGCCCACTCCTACAATGAGCAGTTCTTC
CASSLSLAHSYNEQFF
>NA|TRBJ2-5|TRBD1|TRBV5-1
TGCGCCAGCAGCTTTACAGGGGGCTGGCAAGAGACCCAGTACTTC
CASSFTGGWQETQYF
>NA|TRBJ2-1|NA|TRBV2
TGTGCCAGCAGTGAACGGGCTGGGGGAAGCGGTCCTTACAATGAGCAGTTCTTC
CASSERAGGSGPYNEQFF
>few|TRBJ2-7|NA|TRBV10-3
TGTGCCAGCGGGACGGACAGGAGCTACGAGCAGTACTTC
CASGTDRSYEQYF
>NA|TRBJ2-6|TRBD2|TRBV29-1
TGCGGCGTTGAAGATCGGGCTAGCGGGAGGGGCTCTGGGGCCAACGTCCTGACTTTC
CGVEDRASGRGSGANVLTF
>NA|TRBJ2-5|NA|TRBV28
TGTGCCAGCAGTCCCGCCGACTTGGTGCCGTCCTACAATGAGCAGTACTTC
CASSPADLVPSYNEQYF
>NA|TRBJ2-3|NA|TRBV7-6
TGTGCCAGCAGCGTACCGGGGCGGGATACGCAGTATTTT
CASSVPGRDTQYF
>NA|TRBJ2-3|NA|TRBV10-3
TGTGCCATCACCTTGGACGGGACAGATACGCAGTATTTT
CAITLDGTDTQYF
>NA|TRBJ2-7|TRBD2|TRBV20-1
TGCAGTGCTGAGCCCCCCAGCGGGAGGAGGCGCTACGAGCAGTACTTC
CSAEPPSGRRRYEQYF
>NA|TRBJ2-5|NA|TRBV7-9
TGTGCCAGCAGACACGGAGGGGGAGAGACCCAGTACTTC
CASRHGGGETQYF
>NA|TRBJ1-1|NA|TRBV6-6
TGTGCCAGCCCTAGGGGCACTGAAGCTTTCTTT
CASPRGTEAFF
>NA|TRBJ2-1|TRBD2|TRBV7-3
TGTGCCAGCAGCTTAACGACTAGCGGGAGTGGGGTATCGTTCTTC
CASSLTTSGSGVSFF
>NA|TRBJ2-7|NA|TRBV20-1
TGCAGTGCTCGCCGGGACAAGGACGAGCAGTACTTC
CSARRDKDEQYF